The next 8 T cell receptor beta chains were all read from a single sample in a study of OX40 agonist ivuxolimab in advanced cancers. Clones were sequenced by immunoSEQ multiplex PCR, and TCRdb holds only the in-frame ones, with some missing. The table records roughly 74,000 clones, approximately 87% of them present only once. The sample here was CD4+ or CD8+ T cells sorted from blood, taken in a trial of the OX40 agonist ivuxolimab. Receptors were obtained from an adult with an advanced solid tumor such as melanoma, head and neck, liver or kidney cancer.

This chain connects TRBV30 to TRBJ1-5, with D tentatively TRBD1 (5 bases). Germline loops: CDR1 GTSNPN, CDR2 SVGIG (reference sequence). The V end was cut by 0 bases, the J end by 2 bases, with 14 bases between. The CDR3 length is 16 residues. Here the CDR3 reads CAWSVPRVSGNQPQHF. In DNA, the CDR3 is TGTGCCTGGAGTGTACCCAGGGTATCAGGCAATCAGCCCCAGCATTTT.

The chain carries TRBV4-2 and TRBJ2-2; D gene ambiguous. Trimming stripped 4 bases from V and 5 bases from J, with 23 bases between. CDR1 LGHNA and CDR2 YNFKEQ come from the germline V gene. CDR3 size: 18 residues. The CDR3 protein is CASSREEVVLDPTGELFF. In DNA, the CDR3 is TGTGCCAGCAGCCGAGAAGAGGTAGTGTTGGATCCAACCGGGGAGCTGTTTTTT.

In its sample, this clone was seen a few times. The gene calls are TRBV10-1 and TRBJ2-7; D not resolved. The germline gives CDR1 WNHNN, CDR2 SYGVQD (reference sequence). This CDR3 comprises 14 residues. Trimming pared 3 bases from V and 0 bases from J, leaving 9 bases between. CDR3 sequence reads: CASSERRFSYEQYF. CDR3 nucleotide sequence: TGCGCCAGCAGTGAACGGAGATTCTCCTACGAGCAGTACTTC.

The rearrangement links TRBV6-5 to TRBJ1-1; perhaps TRBD1 as D (5 bases). Germline V gene data show CDR1 as MNHEY and CDR2 as SVGAGI. V lost 3 bases to trimming and J lost 5 bases, with 13 bases between them. This CDR3 comprises 14 residues. CDR3 coding DNA: TGTGCCAGCAGTTATTTGGGGGGTAGTACTGAAGCTTTCTTT. Its translation: CASSYLGGSTEAFF.

The V and J genes are TRBV7-6 and TRBJ2-5; D is ambiguous. The germline V gene encodes CDR1 SGHVS and CDR2 FNYEAQ. V was cut by 0 bases and J by 0 bases, with 5 bases left in between. This CDR3 contains 14 residues. The CDR3 nucleotides read TGTGCCAGCAGCTTAGCAGGTCACCAAGAGACCCAGTACTTC. Translation gives CASSLAGHQETQYF.

This clone appeared a single time. The chain's CDR3 is CASRPLAGGRTGELFF. The CDR3 DNA is TGTGCCAGTAGGCCACTAGCGGGGGGGCGAACCGGGGAGCTGTTTTTT. The chain combines TRBV19 with TRBJ2-2, with 13 bases aligning to TRBD2. This CDR3 is 16 amino acids long. Germline V gene lookup returns CDR1 LNHDA and CDR2 SQIVND (reference sequence). After removal of 6 bases from V and 5 bases from J, the junction contained 6 bases not matched to a gene.

This clone has only a few counts. This CDR3 is also generated by other DNA sequences in the sample. The CDR3 protein is CASSPDGNYGYTF. The CDR3 DNA sequence: TGTGCCAGCTCACCGGACGGAAACTATGGCTACACCTTC. The chain is built from TRBV18 and TRBJ1-2, with D uncertain. CDR3 length: 13 amino acids. Trimming cost V 3 bases and J 2 bases, with 7 bases left between them. The germline CDR1 and CDR2 sequences are KGHSH and LQKENI.

The gene calls are TRBV19 and TRBJ2-5; D perhaps matches TRBD1 (6 bases). CDR1 and CDR2 from the germline V gene are LNHDA and SQIVND (reference sequence). The CDR3 has 15 amino acids. The V and J ends lost 1 base and 1 base respectively, with 10 bases between them. CDR3 DNA: TGTGCCAGTAGTATAGGCACAGGGCTCCAAGAGACCCAGTACTTC. Translating it yields CASSIGTGLQETQYF.